This T cell receptor (beta chain) was identified in a study of blood T cell repertoires in COVID-19. Study context: T cells, B-cell-depleted T cells, or PBMCs supplied cDNA or gDNA.

Per the original methods: Cell counts per sample came from amplifying reference gene primers. Data came from immunoSEQ multiplex PCR; TCRdb stores just in-frame clones and leaves some out. The V and J calls and clone size were taken over from that table, and D and trimming were inferred from the DNA. The sample holds about 170,000 clones, around 86% seen once. Seattle cases were enrolled at active infection and followed longitudinally. CDR1 is MNHEY, CDR2 SVGEGT, per germline. V was trimmed by 6 bases and J by 5 bases, leaving 7 bases between them. The CDR3 totals 11 residues. The chain has TRBV6-2 or TRBV6-3 and TRBJ1-1; D is unclear. The origin of this receptor is a woman of 80 years or more with COVID-19, enrolled during active disease. The sequenced sample was peripheral blood. CDR3 region: CASSGLTEAFF. The CDR3 DNA follows: TGTGCCAGCAGCGGACTGACTGAAGCTTTCTTT.